The T cell receptor beta chain under discussion was sequenced for a study of T cells expressing NK-cell markers. Study as a whole: Repertoire data for TCR beta were derived from sorted T cells (CD3+CD56+NKG2C+, CD3+CD56+NKG2C- and CD3+CD56-NKG2C+). Most of the eight sequenced donors were HCMV-seropositive; one was seronegative. Overall study results and limits: The CD3+CD56-NKG2C+ fraction was also led by these clonotypes in several donors.

With regard to this clonotype: Its target is not known.

Reanalyzing the 5' RACE reads, TCRdb keeps one entry per CDR3 protein, without DNA. This sample carries over 100,000 distinct CDR3 sequences, with less than 20% going to the ten biggest clones. The CDR3 sequence is 14 residues long. Germline loops: CDR1 MNHEY, CDR2 SMNVEV (reference sequence). Specimen: blood T cells: a sorted CD56 or NKG2C T cell subset, CD4+ or CD8+ T cells, or bulk PBMC T cells (not recorded which). The clonotype comes from a woman aged 18-70 years in good health. V and J are TRBV27 and TRBJ1-2; checking the TCRdb D call of TRBD1 is not possible without DNA. The CDR3 sequence is CASSLRDRGYDYTF.